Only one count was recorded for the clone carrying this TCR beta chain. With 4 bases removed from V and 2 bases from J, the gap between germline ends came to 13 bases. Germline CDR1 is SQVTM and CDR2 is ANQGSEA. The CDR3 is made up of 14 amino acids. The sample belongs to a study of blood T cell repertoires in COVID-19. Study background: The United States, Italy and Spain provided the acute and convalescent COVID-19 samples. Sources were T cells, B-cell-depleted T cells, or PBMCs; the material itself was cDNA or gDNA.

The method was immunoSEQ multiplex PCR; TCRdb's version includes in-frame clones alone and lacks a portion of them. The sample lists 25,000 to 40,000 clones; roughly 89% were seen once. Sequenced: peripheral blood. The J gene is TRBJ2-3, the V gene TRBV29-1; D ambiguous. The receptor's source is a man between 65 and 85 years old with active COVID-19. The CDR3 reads CSVAETADTDTQYF. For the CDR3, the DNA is TGCAGCGTTGCGGAGACGGCCGACACAGATACGCAGTATTTT.